One sample yielded the 27 T cell receptor beta chains listed below, sequenced in a study of cytomegalovirus exposure and HLA in healthy donors. Primers: 60 Vbeta forward and 13 Jbeta reverse. Profiled with immunoSEQ multiplex PCR; TCRdb holds only in-frame clones, not every one. The sample data list 75,000 to 95,000 clones. The sample taken for sequencing was PBMCs. Receptors originate from a woman aged 55-70 years in good health and CMV-seronegative.

The chain recombines TRBV9 with TRBJ2-5, with 10 bases lining up with TRBD1. The J call is in doubt because the DNA end fits TRBJ2-7 better. The CDR3 runs 16 residues. Per the germline V gene, CDR1 is SGDLS and CDR2 is YYNGEE. CDR3 sequence reads: CASSVGMGQGIHEQYF. CDR3 nucleotide sequence: TGTGCCAGCAGCGTAGGGATGGGACAGGGGATCCACGAGCAGTACTTC.

The V and J genes are TRBV29-1 and TRBJ1-1; possibly TRBD1 for D (6 bases). V was cut by 7 bases and J by 5 bases, with 23 bases left in between. Germline V CDR1 and CDR2: SQVTM, ANQGSEA. The CDR3 loop spans 15 amino acids. CDR3 protein: CSANGPATGNTEAFF. CDR3 DNA: TGCAGCGCAAATGGTCCCGCGACAGGCAATACTGAAGCTTTCTTT.

The chain employs TRBV7-9 and TRBJ1-4, with a tentative D call TRBD1 (5 bases). V lost 4 bases, J lost 0 bases, and 18 bases lay in between. This CDR3 has 18 residues. The germline V gene has CDR1 SEHNR and CDR2 FQNEAQ (reference sequence). The DNA of the CDR3 is TGTGCCAGCAGCTCCAGATGGGACTTCATAACAACTAATGAAAAACTGTTTTTT. Protein: CASSSRWDFITTNEKLFF.

V gene TRBV21-1 combines with J gene TRBJ1-2; whether TRBD1, the table's D call, matches the DNA was not checked. TRBV21-1 constitutes a pseudogene. The CDR3 runs 16 residues. The CDR3 reads CASSKPSTGGGYGYTF. The DNA of the CDR3 is TGTGCCAGCAGCAAACCATCCACAGGGGGCGGCTATGGCTACACCTTC.

The chain has TRBV6-5 and TRBJ1-6, with 8 bases aligning to TRBD1. There are 15 residues in the CDR3. With V trimmed by 0 bases and J by 9 bases, 4 bases remained unmatched. Germline V gene data show CDR1 as MNHEY and CDR2 as SVGAGI. CDR3 DNA: TGTGCCAGCAGTTACTCGACAGGGGACTTTTCACCCCTCCACTTT. Encoded protein: CASSYSTGDFSPLHF.

The chain carries TRBV4-1 and TRBJ2-1; D gene uncertain. The CDR3 is 12 residues long. Trimming shortened V by 0 bases and J by 7 bases, and 4 bases separated the two germline ends. Germline V CDR1 and CDR2: MGHRA, YSYEKL. As DNA, the CDR3 is TGCGCCAGCAGCCAAGATTTAAATGAGCAGTTCTTC. Protein sequence: CASSQDLNEQFF.

CDR3 amino acids: CASSSRAHYGYTF. The CDR3 DNA sequence: TGTGCCAGCAGTTCCAGGGCTCACTATGGCTACACCTTC. The chain recombines TRBV28 with TRBJ1-2, with a tentative D call TRBD1 (5 bases). Germline values: CDR1 MDHEN, CDR2 SYDVKM. The CDR3 has 13 amino acids. V was shortened by 4 bases and J by 3 bases, with 9 bases between the two germline ends.

Notes on this clone: An end of the junction does not agree with germline; a read error may underlie this. The rearrangement joins TRBV7-3 to TRBJ2-3, with no clear D. The CDR3 is 13 amino acids. CDR1 is SGHTA and CDR2 is FQGTGA in the germline V gene. The CDR3 sequence: CASSSGFTDAQYF. DNA for the CDR3: TGTGCCAGCAGCTCCGGTTTCACAGATGCGCAGTATTTT.

The chain couples TRBV29-1 to TRBJ2-7, with D tentatively TRBD1 (6 bases). Germline V lookup: CDR1 SQVTM, CDR2 ANQGSEA. V shed 4 bases and J shed 0 bases, with 19 bases lying between them. The CDR3 runs to 16 residues. CDR3 DNA: TGCAGCGTTGGCGAGGACAGCTATCGGTTCTCCTACGAGCAGTACTTC. Translating it yields CSVGEDSYRFSYEQYF.

V gene TRBV30 combines with J gene TRBJ2-4; D is possibly TRBD1 (5 bases). V dropped 2 bases and J dropped 12 bases, with 11 bases sitting between them. This CDR3 comprises 11 residues. Per the germline V gene, CDR1 is GTSNPN and CDR2 is SVGIG (reference sequence). The CDR3: CAWSLGVTQYF. CDR3 bases: TGTGCCTGGAGTCTAGGGGTAACTCAGTACTTC.

Concerning this clone itself: Germline is not matched at one junction end, which may reflect a read error. The chain joins TRBV7-7 to TRBJ1-1; perhaps TRBD1 as D (5 bases). Per the germline V gene, CDR1 is SSHAT and CDR2 is FNYEAQ (reference sequence). This CDR3 is 12 amino acids long. CDR3 sequence: CASSLRVTEAFF. In DNA, the CDR3 is TGTGCTAGCAGCCTCAGGGTTACTGAAGCTTTCTTT.

The chain uses TRBV5-5 and TRBJ2-7; D is unresolved. V was shortened by 0 bases and J by 0 bases, with 10 bases between the two germline ends. Per germline, CDR1 SGHKS and CDR2 YYEKEE (reference sequence). The length of the CDR3 is 15 residues. This CDR3 is CASSLGLLDSYEQYF. The CDR3 DNA is TGTGCCAGCAGCTTGGGTTTACTCGACTCCTACGAGCAGTACTTC.

The chain couples TRBV2 to TRBJ1-5, with no clear D. Trimming took off 6 bases at V and 2 bases at J, with 8 bases between the two ends. CDR3 length equals 13 residues. The germline V gene encodes CDR1 SNHLY and CDR2 FYNNEI. CDR3 nucleotides: TGTGCCAGCAGGTGGGGAGGCAATCAGCCCCAGCATTTT. Its translation: CASRWGGNQPQHF.

This chain connects TRBV9 to TRBJ1-1; TRBD1 matches at 9 bases. The CDR3 has 15 residues. Germline trimming cut 2 bases from V and 4 bases from J; bases unmatched to any gene: 6. Per the germline V gene, CDR1 is SGDLS and CDR2 is YYNGEE. The DNA of the CDR3 is TGTGCCAGCAGCGTGAGCACAGGGGGCGGCACTGAAGCTTTCTTT. Amino acid sequence: CASSVSTGGGTEAFF.

V gene TRBV4-1 combines with J gene TRBJ2-3, with 9 bases identical to TRBD1. V lost 3 bases, J lost 4 bases, and 11 bases stayed unmatched. This CDR3 region has 17 residues. Germline CDR1 and CDR2: MGHRA and YSYEKL. The DNA of the CDR3 is TGCGCCAGCAGCCAGGAACTGCCGGACAGGGGCGCAGATACGCAGTATTTT. Protein product: CASSQELPDRGADTQYF.

This chain links TRBV18 with TRBJ2-1; the match to TRBD2 covers 14 bases. This CDR3 is built from 18 residues. CDR1 and CDR2 from the germline V gene are KGHSH and LQKENI. V lost 1 base, J lost 8 bases, and 10 bases stayed unmatched. The CDR3 region has the DNA TGTGCCAGCTCACCACTATTGGGGGGACTAGCGGGAGAGTATGAGCAGTTCTTC. Translation gives CASSPLLGGLAGEYEQFF.

The V and J genes are TRBV9 and TRBJ2-3; TRBD1 aligns across 11 bases. This CDR3 has 16 residues. Trimming took 4 bases from V and 1 from J; bases not matched to a gene: 5. Germline V gives CDR1 SGDLS, CDR2 YYNGEE. In DNA, the CDR3 is TGTGCCAGCAGCCCCGGACAGGGGGCGCGCACAGATACGCAGTATTTT. This translates into CASSPGQGARTDTQYF.

This chain joins TRBV7-9 and TRBJ2-1; 8 bases line up with TRBD2. Germline lookup yields CDR1 SEHNR and CDR2 FQNEAQ (reference sequence). Trimming at V came to 5 bases and at J to 5 bases, leaving 14 bases not matched to a gene. There are 17 residues in the CDR3. The CDR3, as DNA: TGTGCCAGCAGCACGAGTGTTGTCGGGAGGGGAAACAATGAGCAGTTCTTC. Translating it yields CASSTSVVGRGNNEQFF.

V gene TRBV6-6 combines with J gene TRBJ2-1, with 10 bases matching TRBD2. V trimming: 4 bases; J trimming: 5 bases; junction bases outside the gene matches: 5. CDR3 length equals 15 residues. Germline V gene sequence: CDR1 MNHNY, CDR2 SVGAGI (reference sequence). CDR3 coding DNA: TGTGCCAGCAGTTTGGTAGCGGGGGGAAACAATGAGCAGTTCTTC. Its translation: CASSLVAGGNNEQFF.

V is TRBV7-2 and J is TRBJ2-5, with unresolved D. The V and J ends lost 4 bases and 1 base respectively, with 10 bases between them. This CDR3 spans 14 amino acids. CDR1 and CDR2 from the germline V gene are SGHTA and FQGNSA. This chain's CDR3 is CASSSVAPQETQYF. The CDR3 coding sequence is TGTGCCAGCAGCTCGGTCGCTCCCCAAGAGACCCAGTACTTC.

The CDR3 here is CASSFVLGQGAPDTQYF. The CDR3 nucleotides are TGTGCCAGCAGTTTTGTGCTTGGACAGGGGGCTCCAGATACGCAGTATTTT. This chain connects TRBV28 to TRBJ2-3; 11 positions agree with TRBD1. CDR1 is MDHEN, CDR2 SYDVKM, per germline. Trimming took 3 bases from V and 4 from J; bases not matched to a gene: 9. The length of the CDR3 is 17 residues.

The chain has TRBV10-3 and TRBJ1-1, with 9 bases identical to TRBD1. The CDR3 sequence is 17 residues long. V gave up 4 bases and J gave up 2 bases; unmatched junction bases: 11. CDR1 and CDR2 from the germline V gene are ENHRY and SYGVKD. The CDR3 here is CAISGFTGGWGNTEAFF. The CDR3 DNA reads TGTGCCATCAGTGGTTTTACAGGGGGCTGGGGAAACACTGAAGCTTTCTTT.

The gene calls are TRBV5-1 and TRBJ2-1, with TRBD1 as a possible D gene (6 bases). Trimming removed 3 bases at V and 10 bases at J, with 8 bases between. The CDR3 extends over 11 amino acids. Germline values: CDR1 SGHRS, CDR2 YFSETQ. CDR3 coding DNA: TGCGCCAGCAGCTCCGGACAGGAGCAGTTCTTC. This encodes CASSSGQEQFF.

This rearrangement joins TRBV5-4 to TRBJ2-2, with D possibly TRBD1 on 5 matching bases. This CDR3 region has 16 residues. The V gene lost 1 base and the J gene lost 4 bases, with 14 bases spanning the gap. Germline V gives CDR1 SGHNT, CDR2 YYREEE (reference sequence). CDR3 DNA: TGTGCCAGCAGCTTGAGGCAGGGCTTGGGCACCGGGGAGCTGTTTTTT. Encoded protein: CASSLRQGLGTGELFF.

The chain uses TRBV11-2 and TRBJ2-1; 13 bases map to TRBD2. Germline CDR1 SGHAT, CDR2 FQNNGV. The CDR3 runs 15 residues. V dropped 4 bases and J dropped 7; count of bases not matched to a gene: 4. The DNA for the CDR3 is TGTGCCAGCAGCTCCGGGACTAGCGGGATAAATGAGCAGTTCTTC. This encodes CASSSGTSGINEQFF.

The rearrangement joins TRBV10-3 to TRBJ1-3; TRBD1 matches at 7 bases. The trim removed 11 bases at V and 8 bases at J, leaving 15 bases unmatched. The CDR3 is 14 amino acids. Germline lookup yields CDR1 ENHRY and CDR2 SYGVKD. CDR3 loop: CAALRQGLADTIYF. DNA for the CDR3: TGTGCCGCCCTCAGACAGGGCCTTGCGGACACCATATATTTT.

The V and J genes are TRBV28 and TRBJ2-1, with 8 bases aligning to TRBD2. Per the germline V gene, CDR1 is MDHEN and CDR2 is SYDVKM. The CDR3 is 15 residues long. The V and J ends lost 4 bases and 7 bases, in that order; junction bases with no gene match: 9. The CDR3 bases are TGTGCCAGCAGTTCCCCGGGGGGGCGGGAGAATGAGCAGTTCTTC. Protein sequence: CASSSPGGRENEQFF. The whole variable domain, filled in from reference TRBV28 and TRBJ2-1, reads DVKVTQSSRYLVKRTGEKVFLECVQDMDHENMFWYRQDPGLGLRLIYFSYDVKMKEKGDIPEGYSVSREKKERFSLILESASTNQTSMYLCASSSPGGRENEQFFGPGTRLTVL.